The 14 T cell receptor beta chains presented below share a single source sample, sequenced in a study of T cells in Graves' hyperthyroidism and ophthalmopathy. The TCR beta CDR3 regions underwent amplification using RNA transcripts as the source. HTBI primers were used for first-round RT-PCR of the TCR CDR3. TCRdb ran MiXCR on the multiplex PCR reads and lists one entry per CDR3 protein. The table includes about 58,000 distinct CDR3 sequences, 40% to 55% detected once. Sequenced input: blood. All receptors derive from a woman aged 25 to 39 with Graves' ophthalmopathy.

This clonotype was detected ten times or more. This chain uses TRBV7-2 with TRBJ2-7; 7 bases line up with TRBD2. The CDR3 runs 15 residues. The V and J ends lost 2 bases and 6 bases, in that order; junction bases with no gene match: 10. Germline CDR1 is SGHTA and CDR2 is FQGNSA. CDR3 sequence (DNA): TGTGCCAGCAGCTTATTGGGCGGGAGATTTTCCGAGCAGTACTTC. Encoded protein: CASSLLGGRFSEQYF.

This clonotype was picked up a small number of times. V usage is TRBV30 and J usage is TRBJ1-1; D may be TRBD1 (6 bases). The V end was cut by 2 bases, the J end by 4 bases, with 11 bases between. This CDR3 is 13 amino acids long. The germline CDR1 and CDR2 sequences are GTSNPN and SVGIG (reference sequence). Written as DNA, the CDR3 is TGTGCCTGGAGTAGGGGGGTTCGCACTGAAGCTTTCTTT. Its protein product is CAWSRGVRTEAFF.

This clonotype occurred many times. The chain recombines TRBV7-3 with TRBJ2-1; 10 bases align to TRBD1. The germline V gene has CDR1 SGHTA and CDR2 FQGTGA. The CDR3 covers 14 residues. V dropped 8 bases and J dropped 3; count of bases not matched to a gene: 4. The CDR3 DNA is TGTGCCAGCGGCCGGGACAGGGGCTACAATGAGCAGTTCTTC. Protein product: CASGRDRGYNEQFF.

In the case of this clonotype: This likely comes from a read error, as the CDR3 has no conserved phenylalanine or tryptophan at its end. The chain joins TRBV20-1 to TRBJ2-5; 10 nucleotides line up with TRBD2. Germline V gene sequence: CDR1 DFQATT, CDR2 SNEGSKA (reference sequence). The CDR3 covers 14 residues. The chain's CDR3 is CTTLAGVPQETQYL. DNA of the CDR3: TGCACCACGCTAGCGGGAGTCCCCCAAGAGACCCAGTACTTG.

About this clonotype itself: A read error may account for a junction end that differs from germline. The rearrangement joins TRBV7-9 to TRBJ2-1; no clear D. CDR3 length: 15 amino acids. Per the germline V gene, CDR1 is SEHNR and CDR2 is FQNEAQ (reference sequence). Here the CDR3 DNA reads TGTGCAAGCAGCCCGGCGGTGCTTCTAGGGAATGAGCAGTTCTTC. Translating it yields CASSPAVLLGNEQFF.

This clonotype was counted many times. V usage is TRBV6-2 or TRBV6-3 and J usage is TRBJ2-5; TRBD2 agrees at 8 bases. Germline CDR1 MNHEY, CDR2 SVGEGT. The CDR3 loop spans 13 amino acids. Unmatched junction bases numbered 7, after V lost 7 bases and J lost 6 bases. DNA for the CDR3: TGTGCCAGCAATGCCGGGAGGGTGAAGACCCAGTACTTC. Encoded protein: CASNAGRVKTQYF.

This clonotype showed up many times. The chain links TRBV12-3 or TRBV12-4 to TRBJ1-3; D is uncertain. This CDR3 has 14 residues. V lost 3 bases and J lost 4, with 10 bases in between. The CDR3 loop is CASSFHGEGNTIYF. As DNA, the CDR3 is TGTGCCAGCAGTTTCCACGGGGAGGGAAACACCATATATTTT.

This clonotype was recorded many times. A much larger clone differs from this one at a single base, so this may be a read error. V and J are TRBV12-3 or TRBV12-4 and TRBJ2-5; 9 bases are shared with TRBD2. This CDR3 contains 13 residues. The junction had 5 bases not matched to a gene; V was cut back by 8 bases and J by 4 bases. CDR3 DNA: TGTGCCAGCTGTAGCGGGAGTGCAGAGACCCAGTACTTC. Residues: CASCSGSAETQYF.

The chain employs TRBV7-6 and TRBJ2-2, with TRBD2 matching 12 bases. The V gene end was trimmed by 6 bases and the J gene end by 4 bases; junction bases not matched to a gene: 3. Germline lookup yields CDR1 SGHVS and CDR2 FNYEAQ. This CDR3 contains 15 residues. CDR3 in DNA: TGTGCCAGCAGTCCGGGACTAGCGGGCACCGGGGAGCTGTTTTTT. Protein sequence: CASSPGLAGTGELFF. The whole variable domain, remainder taken from reference TRBV7-6 and TRBJ2-2, is GAGVSQSPRYKVTKRGQDVALRCDPISGHVSLYWYRQALGQGPEFLTYFNYEAQQDKSGLPNDRFSAERPEGSISTLTIQRTEQRDSAMYRCASSPGLAGTGELFFGEGSRLTVL.

The CDR3 loop is CAERAGTDYGYTF. In DNA form, the CDR3 reads TGTGCCGAGAGAGCTGGGACGGATTATGGCTACACCTTC. The chain uses TRBV30 and TRBJ1-2; a weak D match, TRBD1 (5 bases). There are 13 residues in the CDR3. Deletions cut 8 bases from V and 5 bases from J, with 18 bases between. Germline values: CDR1 GTSNPN, CDR2 SVGIG (reference sequence).

This clonotype was picked up one time. The CDR3 ends on some other residue instead of the conserved phenylalanine or tryptophan, so this is likely a read error. The chain joins TRBV9 to TRBJ1-3; D not certain. There are 14 residues in the CDR3. V was trimmed by 2 bases and J by 5 bases, leaving 11 bases between them. The germline CDR1 and CDR2 sequences are SGDLS and YYNGEE. CDR3 bases: TGTGCCAGCAGCGTTGGTATTACTCGAAACACCATATATTCT. Protein product: CASSVGITRNTIYS.

This clonotype was seen ten or more times. V is TRBV20-1 and J is TRBJ2-5; no definite D call. The CDR3 contains 15 residues. Germline assignment: CDR1 DFQATT and CDR2 SNEGSKA (reference sequence). CDR3 bases: TGCAGCAGGTATAGGCCCCGGACCTCTCAAGAGACCCAGTACTTC. Protein: CSRYRPRTSQETQYF.

Details on this clonotype: A read error may produce the germline difference seen at one junction end. The genes are TRBV11-2 and TRBJ1-3; D is perhaps TRBD1 (5 bases). This CDR3 spans 14 amino acids. Germline CDR1 SGHAT, CDR2 FQNNGV. This CDR3 is CAGSLEGFGNTIYF. As DNA, the CDR3 is TGCGCCGGCAGCTTAGAGGGGTTCGGAAACACCATATATTTT.

The rearrangement joins TRBV9 to TRBJ1-2; the match to TRBD1 covers 10 bases. V shed 3 bases and J 8 bases; nucleotides not matched to a gene: 10. CDR3 length: 15 residues. Germline lookup yields CDR1 SGDLS and CDR2 YYNGEE. The CDR3, as DNA: TGTGCCAGCAGCGCTTCGACAGGGGGCGCGGGAGGCTACACCTTC. Translating it yields CASSASTGGAGGYTF.